A single sample is the source of the 31 T cell receptor beta chains below, sequenced in a study of blood T cell repertoires in COVID-19. Sequencing was performed with immunoSEQ multiplex PCR; in TCRdb, only in-frame clones are kept and a portion is missing. The sample carries approximately 340,000 clones, about 89% recorded once. The sample comprised PBMCs or T cells enriched from blood (not recorded which). The source is a woman aged 40 to 50 who had been exposed to COVID-19.

The chain is built from TRBV4-3 and TRBJ1-1; a weak D match, TRBD1 (5 bases). CDR3 length: 14 amino acids. CDR1 and CDR2 from the germline V gene are LGHNA and YSLEER. V dropped 1 base and J dropped 6 bases, with 12 bases sitting between them. DNA for the CDR3: TGCGCCAGCAGCCAAGCTCTAGGGGCTGCTGAAGCTTTCTTT. Translated, it gives CASSQALGAAEAFF.

V usage is TRBV5-1 and J usage is TRBJ1-1; no definite D call. V was trimmed by 0 bases and J by 1 base, leaving 10 bases between them. The CDR3 spans 15 residues. The germline CDR1 and CDR2 sequences are SGHRS and YFSETQ. CDR3 nucleotides: TGCGCCAGCAGCTTGGGCCCCCCAGGGAACACTGAAGCTTTCTTT. Its protein product is CASSLGPPGNTEAFF. Supplemented by reference TRBV5-1 and TRBJ1-1, the full variable domain reads KAGVTQTPRYLIKTRGQQVTLSCSPISGHRSVSWYQQTPGQGLQFLFEYFSETQRNKGNFPGRFSGRQFSNSRSEMNVSTLELGDSALYLCASSLGPPGNTEAFFGQGTRLTVV.

The chain combines TRBV18 with TRBJ1-6; weak D call: TRBD1 (6 bases). The germline V and J ends were trimmed by 4 bases and 6 bases, with 10 bases remaining between them. Per the germline V gene, CDR1 is KGHSH and CDR2 is LQKENI. The CDR3 is 14 amino acids. In DNA, the CDR3 is TGTGCCAGCTCACATGACAGGCTTAATTCACCCCTCCACTTT. It codes for CASSHDRLNSPLHF.

V and J are TRBV7-2 and TRBJ2-2; TRBD2 aligns across 7 bases. Germline-derived CDR1 and CDR2 are SGHTA and FQGNSA. Unmatched junction bases numbered 4, after V lost 7 bases and J lost 2 bases. There are 14 residues in the CDR3. CDR3 bases: TGTGCCAGCAACGGGGGGACTAACACCGGGGAGCTGTTTTTT. This codes for CASNGGTNTGELFF.

The gene calls are TRBV7-9 and TRBJ1-2; 7 nucleotides align to TRBD1. The CDR3 is 14 residues long. Germline loops: CDR1 SEHNR, CDR2 FQNEAQ (reference sequence). The V and J ends lost 7 bases and 0 bases, in that order; junction bases with no gene match: 5. CDR3 sequence reads: CASTPTGTNYGYTF. The CDR3, as DNA: TGTGCCAGCACCCCGACAGGGACTAACTATGGCTACACCTTC.

This chain links TRBV14 with TRBJ1-4; 7 bases align to TRBD1. This CDR3 has 17 residues. Looked up from germline, CDR1 is SGHDN and CDR2 is FVKESK. V was pared by 4 bases and J by 0 bases, with 8 bases of the junction left unmatched. In DNA form, the CDR3 reads TGTGCCAGCAGCCCCTGGACAGGACCGGCAACTAATGAAAAACTGTTTTTT. Protein product: CASSPWTGPATNEKLFF.

This clone was recorded once. The J gene is TRBJ2-1, the V gene TRBV5-1; 8 nucleotides match TRBD2. The CDR3 contains 16 residues. Germline V gives CDR1 SGHRS, CDR2 YFSETQ. V shed 0 bases, J shed 5 bases, and the junction held 7 bases outside the gene matches. CDR3 amino acids: CASSLEKRGMNNEQFF. CDR3 nucleotides: TGCGCCAGCAGCTTGGAAAAGCGGGGGATGAACAATGAGCAGTTCTTC.

V usage is TRBV24-1 and J usage is TRBJ2-7, with a weak D call TRBD1 (6 bases). Trimming took off 5 bases at V and 2 bases at J, with 18 bases between the two ends. The CDR3 extends over 16 amino acids. Germline CDR1 is KGHDR and CDR2 is SFDVKD. The CDR3 DNA reads as TGTGCCACCAGTGCCCAAACCCGGAAGGGGGCCTACGAGCAGTACTTC. Encoded protein: CATSAQTRKGAYEQYF.

J is TRBJ2-2 and V is TRBV10-2; D might be TRBD1 (6 bases). The CDR3 is 13 amino acids. The V and J ends lost 8 bases and 1 base respectively, with 8 bases between them. The germline V gene has CDR1 WSHSY and CDR2 SAAADI. DNA for the CDR3: TGCGCCAGCCGACAGGTGAACACCGGGGAGCTGTTTTTT. Amino acid sequence: CASRQVNTGELFF.

This chain uses TRBV5-4 with TRBJ2-1, with a tentative D call TRBD1 (5 bases). With 3 bases removed from V and 0 bases from J, the gap between germline ends came to 13 bases. This CDR3 contains 16 residues. Per the germline V gene, CDR1 is SGHNT and CDR2 is YYREEE (reference sequence). CDR3 coding DNA: TGTGCCAGCAGCTATGACAGCCGAGGCTCCTACAATGAGCAGTTCTTC. Its translation: CASSYDSRGSYNEQFF.

The chain joins TRBV12-3 or TRBV12-4 to TRBJ2-1, with 10 bases matching TRBD2. This CDR3 region has 13 residues. Trimming at V came to 8 bases and at J to 10 bases, leaving 8 bases not matched to a gene. CDR3: CASVVRSGGEQFF. In DNA form, the CDR3 reads TGTGCCAGCGTCGTCCGTAGCGGGGGGGAGCAGTTCTTC.

The J gene is TRBJ1-5, the V gene TRBV12-5; tentatively, D is TRBD1 (6 bases). Germline CDR1 and CDR2: LGHNT and FRNRAP. V dropped 8 bases and J dropped 4 bases, with 12 bases sitting between them. The CDR3 sequence is 13 residues long. The CDR3 region has the DNA TGTGCTAGTACGAGCAGGGGAAATCAGCCCCAGCATTTT. Translation gives CASTSRGNQPQHF. Combining the CDR3 with reference TRBV12-5 and TRBJ1-5 gives the whole variable domain DARVTQTPRHKVTEMGQEVTMRCQPILGHNTVFWYRQTMMQGLELLAYFRNRAPLDDSGMPKDRFSAEMPDATLATLKIQPSEPRDSAVYFCASTSRGNQPQHFGDGTRLSIL.

The V gene is TRBV9, the J gene TRBJ2-7; TRBD2 matches 13 bases. Looked up from germline, CDR1 is SGDLS and CDR2 is YYNGEE. The CDR3 contains 15 residues. Unmatched junction bases numbered 5, after V lost 3 bases and J lost 5 bases. CDR3 coding DNA: TGTGCCAGCAGCGGGACTAGCGGGAGCTTCCACGAGCAGTACTTC. This codes for CASSGTSGSFHEQYF.

J is TRBJ1-1 and V is TRBV7-3, with TRBD1 matching 7 bases. This CDR3 is 15 amino acids long. After removal of 1 base from V and 5 bases from J, the junction contained 7 bases not matched to a gene. Germline-derived CDR1 and CDR2 are SGHTA and FQGTGA. The CDR3: CASSLKTGKETEAFF. CDR3 DNA: TGTGCCAGCAGCTTAAAGACAGGGAAGGAAACTGAAGCTTTCTTT. Full variable domain (remainder filled in from reference TRBV7-3 and TRBJ1-1): GAGVSQTPSNKVTEKGKYVELRCDPISGHTALYWYRQSLGQGPEFLIYFQGTGAADDSGLPNDRFFAVRPEGSVSTLKIQRTERGDSAVYLCASSLKTGKETEAFFGQGTRLTVV.

This chain connects TRBV19 to TRBJ2-7, with TRBD2 matching over 7 bases. The CDR3 has 17 amino acids. CDR1 and CDR2 from the germline V gene are LNHDA and SQIVND (reference sequence). V dropped 5 bases and J dropped 3; count of bases not matched to a gene: 16. CDR3 in DNA: TGTGCCAGTAGTGAGGGAGGGCCTTCAAGGGCCATCTACGAGCAGTACTTC. Translating it yields CASSEGGPSRAIYEQYF.

J is TRBJ2-5 and V is TRBV30; a weak D match, TRBD1 (7 bases). CDR3 size: 12 residues. CDR1 and CDR2 (germline): GTSNPN, SVGIG (reference sequence). The V end was cut by 2 bases, the J end by 5 bases, with 9 bases between. The DNA for the CDR3 is TGTGCCTGGAGTTCAGGGGGGGAGACCCAGTACTTC. Protein product: CAWSSGGETQYF.

This clone is a singleton in its sample. This chain uses TRBV3-1 (or the pseudogene TRBV3-2) with TRBJ2-1; 8 bases are shared with TRBD1. Germline CDR1 LGHDT, CDR2 YNNKEL (reference sequence). The V segment lost 4 bases and the J segment 5 bases; nucleotides outside the gene matches: 10. The CDR3 runs 16 residues. The CDR3 region has the DNA TGTGCCAGCAGCCGCGCCTCCGGGACAGGCCACAATGAGCAGTTCTTC. Amino acid sequence: CASSRASGTGHNEQFF.

V usage is TRBV27 and J usage is TRBJ1-2; 7 nucleotides align to TRBD1. The CDR3 spans 13 residues. Germline assignment: CDR1 MNHEY and CDR2 SMNVEV (reference sequence). After removal of 8 bases from V and 7 bases from J, the junction contained 10 bases not matched to a gene. The DNA for the CDR3 is TGTGCCAGCGGGTCAGGGGGTGCGGTTGGCTACACCTTC. It yields the protein CASGSGGAVGYTF.

The V call is TRBV6-2 or TRBV6-3, the J call TRBJ1-5, with D tentatively TRBD1 (6 bases). Trimming cost V 2 bases and J 6 bases, with 17 bases left between them. In germline, CDR1 is MNHEY, CDR2 SVGEGT. The CDR3 is 16 amino acids. The CDR3 DNA is TGTGCCAGCAGTTACCCCGATGGGGGGGGCGGTCAGCCCCAGCATTTT. As protein: CASSYPDGGGGQPQHF.

V is TRBV5-8 and J is TRBJ1-4; D possibly corresponds to TRBD1 (5 bases). The CDR3 totals 17 residues. Germline-derived CDR1 and CDR2 are SGHTS and YDEGEE. V was clipped by 0 bases and J by 0 bases, with 12 bases between them. The CDR3 bases are TGTGCCAGCAGCTTGGGACAGTCCTTTGCAACTAATGAAAAACTGTTTTTT. This codes for CASSLGQSFATNEKLFF.

This chain joins TRBV7-9 and TRBJ1-5; D not certain. Per germline, CDR1 SEHNR and CDR2 FQNEAQ (reference sequence). The CDR3 extends over 12 amino acids. V was pared by 7 bases and J by 4 bases, with 8 bases between. CDR3 DNA: TGTGCCAGCAACTCCGAGAATCAGCCCCAGCATTTT. This translates into CASNSENQPQHF.

The chain couples TRBV28 to TRBJ1-4; D call uncertain. The CDR3 has 12 amino acids. Germline lookup yields CDR1 MDHEN and CDR2 SYDVKM. Between the trimmed V and J ends, which lost 8 bases and 8 bases, there was a span of 12 bases. CDR3 sequence reads: CASGGFREKLFF. For the CDR3, the DNA is TGTGCCAGCGGAGGGTTTCGGGAAAAACTGTTTTTT.

V and J are TRBV7-2 and TRBJ1-1, with TRBD1 as a possible D gene (5 bases). CDR1 SGHTA and CDR2 FQGNSA come from the germline V gene. Trimming cost V 5 bases and J 4 bases, with 14 bases left between them. The CDR3 extends over 14 amino acids. CDR3 DNA sequence: TGTGCCAGCAGCCCCTGGGGGGGAACCACTGAAGCTTTCTTT. It translates to CASSPWGGTTEAFF.

The chain recombines TRBV10-1 with TRBJ2-5; 10 bases are a match to TRBD2. The CDR3 contains 17 residues. Germline loops: CDR1 WNHNN, CDR2 SYGVQD (reference sequence). V lost 0 bases and J lost 1; bases outside the gene matches: 5. The CDR3 DNA sequence: TGCGCCAGCAGTGAGTCAAGGGCTAGCGGGAGCCAAGAGACCCAGTACTTC. Protein sequence: CASSESRASGSQETQYF.

V gene TRBV24-1 combines with J gene TRBJ2-1; 8 bases match TRBD2. V shed 3 bases, J shed 6 bases, and the junction held 6 bases outside the gene matches. The CDR3 sequence is 15 residues long. CDR1 and CDR2 (germline): KGHDR, SFDVKD. CDR3 sequence: CATSDPGLDFNEQFF. In DNA form, the CDR3 reads TGTGCCACCAGTGATCCGGGACTAGATTTCAATGAGCAGTTCTTC.

CDR3 sequence reads: CASSDWASGGNNEQFF. The CDR3 DNA reads TGTGCCAGCAGTGACTGGGCTAGCGGGGGGAACAATGAGCAGTTCTTC. J is TRBJ2-1 and V is TRBV6-4; 11 nucleotides align to TRBD2. The germline gives CDR1 MRHNA, CDR2 SNTAGT. The CDR3 extends over 16 amino acids. Trimming cost V 1 base and J 5 bases; bases outside gene matches: 4.

This rearrangement joins TRBV24-1 to TRBJ2-1, with 9 nucleotides matching TRBD2. The CDR3 spans 15 residues. V trimming: 4 bases; J trimming: 7 bases; junction bases outside the gene matches: 7. CDR1 is KGHDR and CDR2 is SFDVKD in the germline V gene. The CDR3 protein is CATSEVAGAINEQFF. The DNA for the CDR3 is TGTGCCACCAGTGAGGTAGCGGGAGCAATAAATGAGCAGTTCTTC.

The CDR3 spells CASSSWTGEGYQPQHF. As DNA, the CDR3 is TGTGCCAGCAGCTCTTGGACAGGGGAAGGCTATCAGCCCCAGCATTTT. J is TRBJ1-5 and V is TRBV7-8; 9 bases agree with TRBD1. This CDR3 is 16 amino acids long. V dropped 4 bases and J dropped 5; count of bases not matched to a gene: 9. Germline CDR1 reads SGHVS; CDR2 reads FQNEAQ.

The V and J genes are TRBV4-1 and TRBJ1-5; a possible D gene is TRBD1 (5 bases). The CDR3 is 15 residues long. Germline CDR1 and CDR2: MGHRA and YSYEKL. The germline V and J ends were trimmed by 4 bases and 6 bases, with 16 bases remaining between them. CDR3: CASSRSDGGFQPQHF. CDR3 sequence (DNA): TGCGCCAGCAGCCGTTCCGACGGGGGGTTTCAGCCCCAGCATTTT.

In its sample, this clone was seen a few times. The chain employs TRBV7-2 and TRBJ2-7, with 10 bases lining up with TRBD2. V dropped 5 bases and J dropped 4; count of bases not matched to a gene: 8. Germline assignment: CDR1 SGHTA and CDR2 FQGNSA. The CDR3 runs 15 residues. CDR3 loop: CASSHSGAGGYEQYF. The CDR3 DNA follows: TGTGCCAGCAGCCATAGTGGAGCGGGAGGGTACGAGCAGTACTTC.

CDR3 in DNA: TGTGCCTGGAGTGGGACGTGGGAGACTGAAGCTTTCTTT. Translation gives CAWSGTWETEAFF. The chain recombines TRBV30 with TRBJ1-1; no clear D. The CDR3 runs to 13 residues. V was pared by 1 base and J by 5 bases, with 11 bases between. Germline V lookup: CDR1 GTSNPN, CDR2 SVGIG (reference sequence).